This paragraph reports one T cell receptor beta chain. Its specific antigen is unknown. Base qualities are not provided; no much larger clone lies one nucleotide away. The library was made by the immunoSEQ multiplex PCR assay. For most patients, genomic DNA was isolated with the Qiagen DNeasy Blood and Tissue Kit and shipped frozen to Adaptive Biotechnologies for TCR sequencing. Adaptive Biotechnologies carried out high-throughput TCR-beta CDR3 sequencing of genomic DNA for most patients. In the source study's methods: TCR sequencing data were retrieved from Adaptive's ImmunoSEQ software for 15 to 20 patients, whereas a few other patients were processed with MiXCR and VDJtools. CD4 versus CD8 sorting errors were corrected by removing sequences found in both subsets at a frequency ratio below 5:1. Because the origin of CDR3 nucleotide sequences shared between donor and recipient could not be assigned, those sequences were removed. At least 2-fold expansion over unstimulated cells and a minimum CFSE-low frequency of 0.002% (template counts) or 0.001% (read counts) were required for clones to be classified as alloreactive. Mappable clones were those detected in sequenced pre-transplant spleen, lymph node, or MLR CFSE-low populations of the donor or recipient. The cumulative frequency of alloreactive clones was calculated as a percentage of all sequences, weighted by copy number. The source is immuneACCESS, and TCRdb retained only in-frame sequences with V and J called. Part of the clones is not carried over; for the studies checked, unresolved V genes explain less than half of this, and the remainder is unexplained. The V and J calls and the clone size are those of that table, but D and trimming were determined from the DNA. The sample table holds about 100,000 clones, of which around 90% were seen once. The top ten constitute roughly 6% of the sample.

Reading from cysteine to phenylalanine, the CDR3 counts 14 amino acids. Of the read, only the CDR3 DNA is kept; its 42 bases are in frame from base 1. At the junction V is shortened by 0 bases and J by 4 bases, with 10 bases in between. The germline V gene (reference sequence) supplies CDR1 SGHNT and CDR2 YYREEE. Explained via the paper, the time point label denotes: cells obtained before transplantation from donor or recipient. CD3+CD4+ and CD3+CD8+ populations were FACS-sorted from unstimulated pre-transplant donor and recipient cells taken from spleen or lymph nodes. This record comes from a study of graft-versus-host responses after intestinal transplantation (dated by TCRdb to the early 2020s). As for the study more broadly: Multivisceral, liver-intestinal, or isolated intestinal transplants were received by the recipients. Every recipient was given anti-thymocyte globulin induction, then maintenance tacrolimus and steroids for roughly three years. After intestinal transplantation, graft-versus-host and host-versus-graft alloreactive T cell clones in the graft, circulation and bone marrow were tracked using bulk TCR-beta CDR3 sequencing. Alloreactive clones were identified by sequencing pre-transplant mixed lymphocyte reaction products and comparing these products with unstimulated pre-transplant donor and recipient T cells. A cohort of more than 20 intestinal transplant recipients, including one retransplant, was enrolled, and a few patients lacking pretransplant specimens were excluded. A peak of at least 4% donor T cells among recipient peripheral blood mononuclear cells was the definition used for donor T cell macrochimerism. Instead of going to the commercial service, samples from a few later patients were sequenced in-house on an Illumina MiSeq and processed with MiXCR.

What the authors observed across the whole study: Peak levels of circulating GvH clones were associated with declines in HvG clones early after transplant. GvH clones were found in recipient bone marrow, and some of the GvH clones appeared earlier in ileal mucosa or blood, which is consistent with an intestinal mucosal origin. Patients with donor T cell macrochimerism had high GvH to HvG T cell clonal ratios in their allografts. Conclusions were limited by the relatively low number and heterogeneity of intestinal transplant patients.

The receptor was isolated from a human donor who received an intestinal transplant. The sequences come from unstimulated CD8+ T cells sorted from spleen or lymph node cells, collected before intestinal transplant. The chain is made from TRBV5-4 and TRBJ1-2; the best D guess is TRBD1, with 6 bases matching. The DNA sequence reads TGTGCCAGCAGCTTGGCAGGGGATCTCTATGGCTACACCTTC. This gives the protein CASSLAGDLYGYTF.